This TCR beta chain came from a study of siplizumab effects on memory and regulatory T cells. Whole-study findings and limits: Researchers could map only a minor fraction of alloreactive clones to unstimulated subsets. An assignable phenotype, naive or memory, was missing from roughly 77-94% of proliferating CD4+ or CD8+ clones. Alloreactive sequences that could be traced to unstimulated CD4+ memory cells showed a significant reduction under siplizumab.

This clone was detected once. Its antigen is currently unknown. Between the trimmed V and J ends, which lost 5 bases and 3 bases, there was a span of 13 bases. This CDR3 spans 15 amino acids. The germline V gene has CDR1 LNHDA and CDR2 SQIVND (reference sequence). The method was immunoSEQ multiplex PCR; TCRdb's version includes in-frame clones alone and lacks a portion of them. This table has about 94,000 clones, approximately 93% appearing once. This clonotype was sampled from a human donor in good health. Sample: non-Treg CD4+ T cells sorted from blood. The V and J genes are TRBV19 and TRBJ1-4; D may be TRBD1 (6 bases). The CDR3 region is CASSAGGLANEKLFF. The CDR3 bases are TGTGCCAGTAGTGCGGGGGGGCTTGCTAATGAAAAACTGTTTTTT.